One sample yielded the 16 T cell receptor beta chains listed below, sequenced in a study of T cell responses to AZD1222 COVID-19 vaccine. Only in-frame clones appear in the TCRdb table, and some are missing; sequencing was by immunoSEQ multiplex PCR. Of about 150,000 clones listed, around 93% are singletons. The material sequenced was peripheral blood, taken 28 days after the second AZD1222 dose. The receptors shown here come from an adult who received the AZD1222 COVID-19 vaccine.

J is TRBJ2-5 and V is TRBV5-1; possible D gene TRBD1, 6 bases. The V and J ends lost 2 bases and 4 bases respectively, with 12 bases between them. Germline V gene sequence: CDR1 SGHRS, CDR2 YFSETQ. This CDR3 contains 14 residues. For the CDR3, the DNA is TGCGCCAGCAGCTTCGGCAGGGGCCCAGAGACCCAGTACTTC. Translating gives CASSFGRGPETQYF. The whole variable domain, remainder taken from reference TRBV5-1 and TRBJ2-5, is KAGVTQTPRYLIKTRGQQVTLSCSPISGHRSVSWYQQTPGQGLQFLFEYFSETQRNKGNFPGRFSGRQFSNSRSEMNVSTLELGDSALYLCASSFGRGPETQYFGPGTRLLVL.

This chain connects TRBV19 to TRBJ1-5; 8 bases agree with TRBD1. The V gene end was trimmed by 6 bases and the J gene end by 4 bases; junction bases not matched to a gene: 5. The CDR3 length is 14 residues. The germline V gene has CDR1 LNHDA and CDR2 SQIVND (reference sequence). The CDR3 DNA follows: TGTGCCAGTAGGAAGGGACAGGCTAATCAGCCCCAGCATTTT. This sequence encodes CASRKGQANQPQHF.

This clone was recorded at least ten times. The CDR3 nucleotides read TGCGCCAGCAGCTCAACGTCGGCCAGGGGATTCGATGGCTACACCTTC. This encodes CASSSTSARGFDGYTF. The chain combines TRBV5-1 with TRBJ1-2; a weak D match, TRBD1 (6 bases). The CDR3 consists of 16 residues. Trimming took off 3 bases at V and 6 bases at J, with 21 bases between the two ends. The germline CDR1 and CDR2 sequences are SGHRS and YFSETQ.

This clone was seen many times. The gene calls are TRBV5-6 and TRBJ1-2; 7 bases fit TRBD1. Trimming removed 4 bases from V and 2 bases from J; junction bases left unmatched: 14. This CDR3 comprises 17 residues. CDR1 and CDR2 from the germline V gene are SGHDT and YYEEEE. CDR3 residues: CASSLVKGASPNYGYTF. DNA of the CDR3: TGTGCCAGCAGCCTGGTCAAGGGGGCTTCCCCCAACTATGGCTACACCTTC.

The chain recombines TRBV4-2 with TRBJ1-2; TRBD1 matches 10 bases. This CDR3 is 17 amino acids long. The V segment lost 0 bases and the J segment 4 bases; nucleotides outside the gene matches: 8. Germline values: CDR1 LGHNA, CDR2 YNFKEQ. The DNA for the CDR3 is TGTGCCAGCAGCCAAGATCCCCAAGGACAGGGGGTCTATGGCTACACCTTC. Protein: CASSQDPQGQGVYGYTF.

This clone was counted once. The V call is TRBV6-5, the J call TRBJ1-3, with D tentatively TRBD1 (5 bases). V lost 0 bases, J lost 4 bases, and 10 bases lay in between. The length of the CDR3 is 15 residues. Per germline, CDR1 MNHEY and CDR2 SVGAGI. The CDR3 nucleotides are TGTGCCAGCAGTTACTCAGGGGCGGGAGGAAACACCATATATTTT. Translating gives CASSYSGAGGNTIYF.

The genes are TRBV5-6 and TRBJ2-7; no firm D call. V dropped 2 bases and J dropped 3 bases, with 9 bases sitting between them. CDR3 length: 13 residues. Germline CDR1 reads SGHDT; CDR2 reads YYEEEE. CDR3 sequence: CASSFGRYYEQYF. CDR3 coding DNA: TGTGCCAGCAGCTTCGGACGGTACTACGAGCAGTACTTC. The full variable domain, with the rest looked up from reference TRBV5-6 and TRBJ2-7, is DAGVTQSPTHLIKTRGQQVTLRCSPKSGHDTVSWYQQALGQGPQFIFQYYEEEERQRGNFPDRFSGHQFPNYSSELNVNALLLGDSALYLCASSFGRYYEQYFGPGTRLTVT.

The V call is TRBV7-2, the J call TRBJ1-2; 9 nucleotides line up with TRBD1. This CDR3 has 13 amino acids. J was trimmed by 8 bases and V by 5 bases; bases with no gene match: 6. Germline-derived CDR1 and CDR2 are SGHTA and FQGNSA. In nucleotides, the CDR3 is TGTGCCAGCAGCCTTGACAGGGGGAGGGGCTACACCTTC. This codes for CASSLDRGRGYTF. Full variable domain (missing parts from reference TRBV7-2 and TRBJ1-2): GAGVSQSPSNKVTEKGKDVELRCDPISGHTALYWYRQSLGQGLEFLIYFQGNSAPDKSGLPSDRFSAERTGGSVSTLTIQRTQQEDSAVYLCASSLDRGRGYTFGSGTRLTVV.

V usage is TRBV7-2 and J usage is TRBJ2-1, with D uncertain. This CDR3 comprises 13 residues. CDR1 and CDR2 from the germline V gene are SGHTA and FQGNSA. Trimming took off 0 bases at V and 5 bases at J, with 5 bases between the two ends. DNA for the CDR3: TGTGCCAGCAGCTTAGCTAGGGACAATGAGCAGTTCTTC. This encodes CASSLARDNEQFF.

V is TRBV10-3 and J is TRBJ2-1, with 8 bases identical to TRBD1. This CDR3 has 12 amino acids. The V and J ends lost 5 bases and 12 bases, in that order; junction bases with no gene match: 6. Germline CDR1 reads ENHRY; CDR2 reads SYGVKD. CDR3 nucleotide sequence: TGTGCCATCAGTTTTGACAGGGGAGGGCAGTTCTTC. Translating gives CAISFDRGGQFF.

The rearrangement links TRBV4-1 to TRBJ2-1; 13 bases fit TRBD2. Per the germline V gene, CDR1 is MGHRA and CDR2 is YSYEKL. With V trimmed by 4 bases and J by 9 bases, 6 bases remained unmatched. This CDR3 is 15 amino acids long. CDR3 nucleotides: TGCGCCAGCAGCCGACAACTAGCGGGAGGGACTGAGCAGTTCTTC. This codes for CASSRQLAGGTEQFF.

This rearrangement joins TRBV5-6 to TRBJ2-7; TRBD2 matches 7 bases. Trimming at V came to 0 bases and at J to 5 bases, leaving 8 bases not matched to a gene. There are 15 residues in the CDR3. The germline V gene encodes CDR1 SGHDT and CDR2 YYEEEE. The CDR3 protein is CASSLAREGTDEQYF. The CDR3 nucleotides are TGTGCCAGCAGCTTGGCGAGGGAGGGGACCGACGAGCAGTACTTC. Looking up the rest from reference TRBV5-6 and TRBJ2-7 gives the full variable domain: DAGVTQSPTHLIKTRGQQVTLRCSPKSGHDTVSWYQQALGQGPQFIFQYYEEEERQRGNFPDRFSGHQFPNYSSELNVNALLLGDSALYLCASSLAREGTDEQYFGPGTRLTVT.

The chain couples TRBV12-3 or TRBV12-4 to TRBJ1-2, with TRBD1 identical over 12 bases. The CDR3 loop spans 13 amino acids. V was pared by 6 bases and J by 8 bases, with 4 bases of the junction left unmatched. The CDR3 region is CASRTGTGGGYTF. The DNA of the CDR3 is TGTGCCAGCAGAACCGGGACAGGGGGCGGCTACACCTTC.

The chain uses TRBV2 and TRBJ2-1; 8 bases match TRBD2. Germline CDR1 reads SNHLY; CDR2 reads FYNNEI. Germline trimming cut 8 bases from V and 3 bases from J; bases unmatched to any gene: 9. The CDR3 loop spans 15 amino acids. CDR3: CASQTLAGNYNEQFF. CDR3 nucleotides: TGTGCCAGCCAGACTCTAGCGGGCAACTACAATGAGCAGTTCTTC.

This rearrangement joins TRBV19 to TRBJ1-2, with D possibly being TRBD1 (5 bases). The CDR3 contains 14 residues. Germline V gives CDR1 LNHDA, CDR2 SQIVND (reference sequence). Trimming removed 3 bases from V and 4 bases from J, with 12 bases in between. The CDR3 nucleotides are TGTGCCAGTAGTATGGCACAGGCCCCCTATGGCTACACCTTC. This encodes CASSMAQAPYGYTF.

The CDR3 loop reads CASSPPGNEQFF. CDR3 sequence (DNA): TGTGCCAGCAGCCCGCCGGGGAATGAGCAGTTCTTC. The chain links TRBV5-4 to TRBJ2-1; possibly TRBD2 for D (5 bases). Germline V lookup: CDR1 SGHNT, CDR2 YYREEE (reference sequence). Trimming cost V 4 bases and J 7 bases, with 9 bases left between them. The CDR3 consists of 12 residues.